This T cell receptor (beta chain) was retrieved from a study of blood T cell repertoires in COVID-19. Researchers sorted participants into cohorts using their self-reported clinical history. The repertoire was sequenced with immunoSEQ multiplex PCR; TCRdb's copy has only in-frame clones and lacks some. The table includes under 450,000 clones, around 87% detected once. CDR1 ENHRY and CDR2 SYGVKD come from the germline V gene. This CDR3 has 14 residues. The V gene lost 4 bases and the J gene lost 3 bases, with 12 bases spanning the gap. The chain employs TRBV10-3 and TRBJ1-2, with D maybe TRBD1 (5 bases). This sequence was found in a man aged 30-40 years who had recovered from COVID-19. Sequenced: PBMCs or T cells enriched from blood (not recorded which). The CDR3 is CAISGGEGDYGYTF. The DNA for the CDR3 is TGTGCCATCAGTGGAGGGGAGGGTGACTATGGCTACACCTTC.